The rows below give T cell receptor beta chains drawn from one sample of a study of cytomegalovirus exposure and HLA in healthy donors. Produced via immunoSEQ multiplex PCR; TCRdb's table is partial and in-frame only. The table lists 210,000 or so clones, more than 60% of them singletons, with around 16% in the top ten. Material for sequencing was PBMCs. Source of these receptors: a man aged 40-55 years in good health and CMV-seronegative. Each CDR3 is given with its conserved first and last residue. D genes are given only for firm matches. Clone size, where shown, is once, few, many, or a class for clones that have expanded.

size,J,V,D,CDR3,DNA
few,TRBJ2-2,TRBV29-1,-,CSVVKVGLPQTGELFF,TGCAGCGTTGTTAAGGTCGGACTACCACAAACCGGGGAGCTGTTTTTT
once,TRBJ1-5,TRBV6-1,-,CASRTGNQPQHF,TGTGCCAGCCGGACGGGAAATCAGCCCCAGCATTTT
-,TRBJ2-2,TRBV6-5,-,CASPSRGANTGELFF,TGTGCCAGCCCTTCTCGAGGAGCGAACACCGGGGAGCTGTTTTTT
-,TRBJ1-6,TRBV19,-,CASSILLAVPNSPLHF,TGTGCCAGTAGTATCCTACTAGCGGTCCCTAATTCACCCCTCCACTTT
-,TRBJ2-7,TRBV7-8,-,CASSFPARGYEQYF,TGTGCCAGCAGCTTTCCAGCCCGCGGGTACGAGCAGTACTTC
-,TRBJ2-5,TRBV6-6,-,CASSHGGGPETQYF,TGTGCCAGCAGTCACGGGGGAGGCCCCGAGACCCAGTACTTC
-,TRBJ1-6,TRBV6-1,-,CASSDGREGISPLHF,TGTGCCAGCAGTGACGGCAGGGAGGGGATTTCACCCCTCCACTTT
-,TRBJ2-5,TRBV9,TRBD2,CASSVAGTSGRETQYF,TGTGCCAGCAGCGTAGCTGGGACTAGCGGGAGAGAGACCCAGTACTTC
-,TRBJ1-1,TRBV18,-,CASSPRSVDSVTEAFF,TGTGCCAGCTCACCACGGTCAGTCGACAGCGTCACTGAAGCTTTCTTT
-,TRBJ2-7,TRBV9,-,CASSASDYEQYF,TGTGCCAGCAGCGCCTCGGACTACGAGCAGTACTTC
-,TRBJ2-3,TRBV9,-,CASSLSDTQYF,TGTGCCAGCAGCCTCTCAGATACGCAGTATTTT
few,TRBJ1-1,TRBV7-2,TRBD1,CASSIGRGQGVWEAFF,TGTGCCAGCAGCATTGGGCGGGGACAGGGGGTCTGGGAAGCTTTCTTT
once,TRBJ1-5,TRBV11-3,-,CASSSWGGNQPQHF,TGTGCCAGCAGCTCTTGGGGGGGCAATCAGCCCCAGCATTTT
-,TRBJ1-6,TRBV4-2,-,CASSQGRSSYNSPLHF,TGTGCCAGCAGTCAAGGGCGGAGCTCCTATAATTCACCCCTCCACTTT
-,TRBJ2-7,TRBV27,TRBD1,CASSPGAGGNEQYF,TGTGCCAGCAGTCCAGGGGCAGGGGGCAACGAGCAGTACTTC
-,TRBJ2-5,TRBV2,TRBD2,CASSEAELAGGKETQYF,TGTGCCAGCAGTGAAGCAGAACTAGCGGGGGGTAAAGAGACCCAGTACTTC